Below are 20 T cell receptor beta chains sequenced from a single sample in a study of T-cell memory formation after mild COVID-19 listed by TCRdb under 2021. The library was generated by 5' RACE. Instrument used: Illumina NovaSeq 6000. Starting from the raw public reads, TCRdb applied fastp trimming at Q25, assembled clones with MiXCR and retained in-frame beta chains. Every entry covers one CDR3 protein and lists the most common genes and DNA from its rows. This sample comprises around 250,000 distinct CDR3 sequences, over 9% of them detected only once. The top ten constitute roughly a fifth of the sample. The specimen sequenced was PBMCs or a T cell subset sorted from them (not recorded which). The receptors originated from a man younger than 30 who had mild COVID-19 (a few samples of this study predate the infection). The sample titles of this study are shuffled in the database, so cell type and time point are left out; the donor was told from shared clones.

The chain carries TRBV13 and TRBJ1-1; perhaps TRBD1 as D (5 bases). Germline CDR1 is PRHDT and CDR2 is FYEKMQ (reference sequence). This CDR3 spans 14 amino acids. Trimming pared 2 bases from V and 3 bases from J, leaving 10 bases between. The CDR3: CASSLRGMDTEAFF. The CDR3 bases are TGTGCCAGCAGCTTACGGGGCATGGACACTGAAGCTTTCTTT.

This clonotype has a handful of counts. The CDR3 region is CASSFGQENTEAFF. For the CDR3, the DNA is TGCGCCAGCAGCTTCGGCCAGGAGAACACTGAAGCTTTCTTT. The chain is built from TRBV5-1 and TRBJ1-1, with D unclear. This CDR3 is 14 amino acids long. Germline lookup yields CDR1 SGHRS and CDR2 YFSETQ. The V end was cut by 2 bases, the J end by 1 base, with 9 bases between.

The chain is built from TRBV5-1 and TRBJ1-5, with unresolved D. The CDR3 spans 17 residues. Germline V gene sequence: CDR1 SGHRS, CDR2 YFSETQ. Trimming pared 1 base from V and 0 bases from J, leaving 14 bases between. CDR3 amino acids: CASSLSRPPYSNQPQHF. CDR3 DNA: TGCGCCAGCAGCTTGAGCCGCCCACCTTATAGCAATCAGCCCCAGCATTTT. Looking up the rest from reference TRBV5-1 and TRBJ1-5 gives the full variable domain: KAGVTQTPRYLIKTRGQQVTLSCSPISGHRSVSWYQQTPGQGLQFLFEYFSETQRNKGNFPGRFSGRQFSNSRSEMNVSTLELGDSALYLCASSLSRPPYSNQPQHFGDGTRLSIL.

The sample holds a few counts of this clonotype. The chain employs TRBV7-8 and TRBJ1-4; D may be TRBD1 (6 bases). The CDR3 spans 14 residues. Germline values: CDR1 SGHVS, CDR2 FQNEAQ. With 2 bases removed from V and 5 bases from J, the gap between germline ends came to 9 bases. The DNA for the CDR3 is TGTGCCAGCAGCTTACAGGGGATCAATGAAAAACTGTTTTTT. It translates to CASSLQGINEKLFF.

The table lists this clonotype with a few counts. This chain uses TRBV5-1 with TRBJ2-7; 13 bases are a match to TRBD2. The CDR3 length is 15 residues. Germline CDR1 and CDR2: SGHRS and YFSETQ. V shed 3 bases and J 7 bases; nucleotides not matched to a gene: 7. In DNA, the CDR3 is TGCGCCAGCAGCTCACTAGCGGGGGGGCCGGGGGAGCAGTACTTC. It codes for CASSSLAGGPGEQYF. The complete variable domain, with remaining parts taken from reference TRBV5-1 and TRBJ2-7, reads KAGVTQTPRYLIKTRGQQVTLSCSPISGHRSVSWYQQTPGQGLQFLFEYFSETQRNKGNFPGRFSGRQFSNSRSEMNVSTLELGDSALYLCASSSLAGGPGEQYFGPGTRLTVT.

The sample holds a few counts of this clonotype. V and J are TRBV5-1 and TRBJ2-7; 8 nucleotides match TRBD2. CDR3 length: 14 amino acids. Germline assignment: CDR1 SGHRS and CDR2 YFSETQ. Losses at the gene ends were 0 bases for V and 1 base for J; bases not matched to a gene: 0. The CDR3, as DNA: TGCGCCAGCAGCTTGGCGGGGGGGTCCTACGAGCAGTACGTC. Its translation is CASSLAGGSYEQYV.

This chain links TRBV7-2 with TRBJ2-2; TRBD1 might be the D (6 bases). Looked up from germline, CDR1 is SGHTA and CDR2 is FQGNSA. Trimming removed 5 bases from V and 7 bases from J, with 17 bases in between. CDR3 length: 15 amino acids. The CDR3 DNA reads TGTGCCAGCAGCCCAATGGGGCAGGGGCACGGGGAGCTGTTTTTT. The encoded protein is CASSPMGQGHGELFF.

This clonotype was observed a few times. The chain carries TRBV7-6 and TRBJ1-5; D is undetermined. This CDR3 region has 13 residues. Germline V gene lookup returns CDR1 SGHVS and CDR2 FNYEAQ. V was cut by 1 base and J by 5 bases, with 6 bases left in between. CDR3 nucleotide sequence: TGTGCCAGCAGCTTAGGCAGACATCAGCCCCAGCATTTT. Its translation: CASSLGRHQPQHF.

The table lists this clonotype with a few counts. The chain couples TRBV5-1 to TRBJ2-2; possible D gene TRBD1, 6 bases. The CDR3 is made up of 15 amino acids. Trimming cost V 4 bases and J 2 bases, with 12 bases left between them. Germline loops: CDR1 SGHRS, CDR2 YFSETQ. The CDR3 DNA is TGCGCCAGCAGCGCCAGACAGGTCAACACCGGGGAGCTGTTTTTT. This encodes CASSARQVNTGELFF.

This clonotype was found many times. The chain has TRBV7-8 and TRBJ1-2, with D hard to call. Germline V lookup: CDR1 SGHVS, CDR2 FQNEAQ. The CDR3 has 16 residues. Trimming pared 2 bases from V and 2 bases from J, leaving 15 bases between. CDR3 loop: CASSLTRQSLNYGYTF. The CDR3 bases are TGTGCCAGCAGCTTAACTCGGCAGTCCCTCAACTATGGCTACACCTTC.

The sample holds a few counts of this clonotype. J is TRBJ1-2 and V is TRBV6-5; no clear D. V was shortened by 6 bases and J by 4 bases, with 12 bases between the two germline ends. Germline CDR1 MNHEY, CDR2 SVGAGI. The CDR3 totals 13 residues. The DNA of the CDR3 is TGTGCCAGCAGCCCGGTGGGCGGCTATGGCTACACCTTC. This translates into CASSPVGGYGYTF.

This clonotype was detected only a few times. J is TRBJ1-3 and V is TRBV9; tentative D call: TRBD1 (6 bases). The CDR3 is 17 residues long. CDR1 SGDLS and CDR2 YYNGEE come from the germline V gene. The V and J ends lost 2 bases and 4 bases respectively, with 19 bases between them. CDR3 in amino acids: CASSVRGGRRAGNTIYF. CDR3 nucleotides: TGTGCCAGCAGCGTGAGAGGGGGTCGGCGGGCCGGAAACACCATATATTTT.

The rearrangement joins TRBV28 to TRBJ1-2, with 8 positions matching TRBD1. Trimming cost V 6 bases and J 3 bases; bases outside gene matches: 15. The CDR3 is 17 residues long. CDR1 MDHEN and CDR2 SYDVKM come from the germline V gene. CDR3 sequence: CASSQYLTGDQDYGYTF. The CDR3 DNA reads TGTGCCAGCAGCCAATACCTGACAGGGGACCAGGACTATGGCTACACCTTC.

The V call is TRBV4-1, the J call TRBJ2-7; TRBD1 agrees at 7 bases. With 5 bases clipped from V and 5 bases from J, the junction kept 12 bases outside the gene matches. The germline V gene has CDR1 MGHRA and CDR2 YSYEKL. This CDR3 spans 15 amino acids. This chain's CDR3 is CASSVHPGQLNEQYF. The CDR3 bases are TGCGCCAGCAGCGTCCACCCGGGACAGCTCAACGAGCAGTACTTC.

The chain uses TRBV7-9 and TRBJ1-6; D is unresolved. Germline assignment: CDR1 SEHNR and CDR2 FQNEAQ (reference sequence). Trimming left V 3 bases short and J 9 bases short, with 6 bases between. The CDR3 is made up of 12 amino acids. The CDR3, as DNA: TGTGCCAGCAGCTTGGGCTTTTCACCCCTCCACTTT. Amino acid sequence: CASSLGFSPLHF.

This clonotype has a count of ten or more. The V call is TRBV7-8, the J call TRBJ1-6, with 8 bases aligning to TRBD1. The germline CDR1 and CDR2 sequences are SGHVS and FQNEAQ. The CDR3 contains 15 residues. V lost 2 bases to trimming and J lost 10 bases; unmatched junction nucleotides: 7. CDR3 DNA: TGTGCCAGCAGCTTACGGCAGGGGGCAGTATCACCCCTCCACTTT. Its translation is CASSLRQGAVSPLHF.

The J gene is TRBJ2-5, the V gene TRBV6-2 or TRBV6-3; D may be TRBD2 (6 bases). Germline CDR1 MNHEY, CDR2 SVGEGT. Trimming stripped 7 bases from V and 1 base from J, with 13 bases between. CDR3 length: 14 residues. The CDR3 sequence: CASTTGDGQETQYF. In nucleotides, the CDR3 is TGTGCCAGCACCACGGGGGACGGCCAAGAGACCCAGTACTTC.

This clonotype was recorded once. This chain links TRBV7-2 with TRBJ2-5; no reliable D call. Trimming left V 6 bases short and J 5 bases short, with 10 bases between. The germline V gene encodes CDR1 SGHTA and CDR2 FQGNSA. This CDR3 has 12 residues. The CDR3 sequence: CASSQFRETQYF. CDR3 nucleotide sequence: TGTGCCAGCAGTCAGTTCCGCGAGACCCAGTACTTC.

The CDR3, as DNA: TGTGCCAGCAAGTCGACAGGGGGGAACTATGGCTACACCTTC. It specifies CASKSTGGNYGYTF. The gene calls are TRBV6-5 and TRBJ1-2; 9 nucleotides match TRBD1. The junction had 5 bases not matched to a gene; V was cut back by 7 bases and J by 2 bases. The CDR3 is 14 amino acids. From germline, CDR1 is MNHEY and CDR2 SVGAGI.

This clonotype was picked up many times. The chain has TRBV6-5 and TRBJ1-5, with 7 bases matching TRBD1. This CDR3 is built from 14 residues. CDR1 is MNHEY and CDR2 is SVGAGI in the germline V gene. V lost 6 bases to trimming and J lost 11 bases; unmatched junction nucleotides: 13. The CDR3 region has the DNA TGTGCCAGCAGGAACACTAGACAGGGCTTAGCCCAGCATTTT. This codes for CASRNTRQGLAQHF.